Listed below are T cell receptor beta chains from one sample, sequenced in a study of regulatory T cells in long-lasting Graves disease. One entry per CDR3 protein results from TCRdb running MiXCR on the multiplex PCR reads. The sample contains fewer than 500,000 distinct CDR3 sequences, around 15% of which appear only once. The sample was also reused in another study, on T cells in Graves' hyperthyroidism and ophthalmopathy.

The specimen comprised peripheral blood mononuclear cells (PBMCs), sampled at new diagnosis, from a patient treated with antithyroid drugs. The receptors here all came from a man in his forties or fifties with Graves disease. Each CDR3 is given with its conserved first and last residue. A D gene is named only where the DNA matches it firmly. Clone sizes are given selectively: once, few, many, or a class where the clone is expanded.

TRBV29-1	-	TRBJ1-5	-	TGCAGCGTTGGGGCAGGGGATCAGCCCCAGCATTTT	CSVGAGDQPQHF
TRBV28	-	TRBJ1-5	-	TGTGCCAGCAGGAGACAGACGCATCAGCCCCAGCATTTT	CASRRQTHQPQHF
TRBV24-1	few	TRBJ1-1	-	TGTGCCACCAGTGATTTTGGAAGTGAAGCTTTCTTT	CATSDFGSEAFF
TRBV28	-	TRBJ2-6	-	TGTGCCAGCAGTCCTACAAGCTCTGGGGCCAACGTCCTGACTTTC	CASSPTSSGANVLTF
TRBV7-2	few	TRBJ1-1	-	TGTGCCAGCAGCCCACAAACTCGGGTCCACACTGAAGCTTTCTTT	CASSPQTRVHTEAFF
TRBV19	-	TRBJ2-3	-	TGTGCCAGTACCACGGACAGCACAGATACGCAGTATTTT	CASTTDSTDTQYF
TRBV28	few	TRBJ2-5	-	TGTGCCAGCAAGGCAGCACAAGAGACCCAGTACTTC	CASKAAQETQYF
TRBV12-3/TRBV12-4	-	TRBJ2-1	TRBD2	TGTGCCAGCACCGGGACCACTTGGACTAGCGGGAGGGCCTACTACAATGAGCAGTTCTTC	CASTGTTWTSGRAYYNEQFF
TRBV20-1	-	TRBJ2-3	TRBD2	TGCAGTGCACACACTAGCGTGAGCACAGATACGCAGTATTTT	CSAHTSVSTDTQYF
TRBV12-3/TRBV12-4	-	TRBJ1-3	-	TGTGCCTGCAGGGCGGACACCATATATTTT	CACRADTIYF
TRBV18	many	TRBJ1-1	TRBD1	TGTGCCAGCTCAGGGGAGACAGGGGGCCGGAATGAAGCTTTCTTT	CASSGETGGRNEAFF
TRBV20-1	few	TRBJ2-3	-	TGCAGTGCTATCCTGGGGGCGCGATCAGGAGATACGCAGTATTTT	CSAILGARSGDTQYF
TRBV9	-	TRBJ2-3	TRBD2	TGTGCCAGCAGCGCATCCGCGGCAGGGCTACTAGCGGGAGGCCCAGATACGCAGTATTTT	CASSASAAGLLAGGPDTQYF
TRBV24-1	many	TRBJ2-1	TRBD2	TGTGCCACCAGTGATACCTCCGGGACTAGCGGGTACAATGAGCAGTTCTTC	CATSDTSGTSGYNEQFF
TRBV3-1	many	TRBJ2-7	-	TGTGCCAGCAGCCAAGATCACACCGCCTACGAGCAGTACTTC	CASSQDHTAYEQYF
TRBV27	many	TRBJ1-1	TRBD1	TGTGCCAGCAGTTTATGGGGGACAGGGCGTGGCACTGAAGCTTTCTTT	CASSLWGTGRGTEAFF
TRBV27	few	TRBJ1-1	-	TGTGCCAGCAGTCGGGCAGTTGGGGAAGAGGCTTTCTTT	CASSRAVGEEAFF
TRBV6-1	many	TRBJ2-5	-	TGTGCCGCCCAGGGGGGCTCGGAGACCCAGTACTTC	CAAQGGSETQYF
TRBV6-1	many	TRBJ2-6	-	TGTGCCAGCAGGGCCGGGTCTGGGGCCAACGTCCTGACTTTC	CASRAGSGANVLTF
TRBV5-1	many	TRBJ1-2	TRBD1	TGCGCCAGCAGCTCCACCGGGACAGCCTATGGCTACACCTTC	CASSSTGTAYGYTF
TRBV2	-	TRBJ1-2	TRBD1	TGTGCCAGCAGTGAAACTGGGACAGGGTTTGGCTACACCTTC	CASSETGTGFGYTF
TRBV5-6	-	TRBJ2-7	TRBD1	TGTGCCAGCAGCTTGTCGGGACAGGGGTCACACGAGCAGTACTTC	CASSLSGQGSHEQYF
TRBV28	many	TRBJ2-3	TRBD2	TGTGCCAGCAGACTAGCGGGAATAGGGACAGATACGCAGTATTTT	CASRLAGIGTDTQYF
TRBV20-1	many	TRBJ2-5	TRBD2	TGCAGTGCTAGTTCGGGGGGGCGCGTAGAGACCCAGTACTTC	CSASSGGRVETQYF
TRBV5-1	-	TRBJ2-7	TRBD2	TGTGCCAGCAGCTTAATACGCGCGGGAGGAACCGAGCAGTACTTC	CASSLIRAGGTEQYF
TRBV6-1	few	TRBJ1-5	TRBD1	TGTGCCAGCAGCGAGTTGGTCACAGGGGAGCAGCCCCAGCATTTT	CASSELVTGEQPQHF
TRBV29-1	-	TRBJ2-4	TRBD1	TGCAGCGTGACAGGGGGAACGGACATTCAGTACTTC	CSVTGGTDIQYF
TRBV2	-	TRBJ2-7	-	TGTGCCAGCAGCCCCAGGAGACTAGACTCCTACGAGCAGTACTTC	CASSPRRLDSYEQYF
TRBV20-1	-	TRBJ2-2	TRBD2	TGCAGTGCTAGGGCTAGCGGGAGGTACGCGAACACCGGGGAGCTGTTTTTT	CSARASGRYANTGELFF
TRBV10-2	many	TRBJ2-5	-	TGCGCCAGCAGTGATCTGAGCGGCCAAGAGACCCAGTACTTC	CASSDLSGQETQYF
TRBV3-1	many	TRBJ2-1	TRBD2	TGTGCCAGCAGCCCGACTAGCGGGAGGGCCGAGGAGCAGTTCTTC	CASSPTSGRAEEQFF
TRBV11-2	few	TRBJ2-2	TRBD2	TGTGCCAGCAGCTCGCCCGGCGAGACTAGCGGGAACTCCGGGGAGCTGTTTTTT	CASSSPGETSGNSGELFF
TRBV7-3	many	TRBJ2-7	-	TGTGCCAGCAGCTTAACCAGGGAGGACGAGCAGTACTTC	CASSLTREDEQYF
TRBV12-3/TRBV12-4	many	TRBJ2-1	-	TGTGCCAGCACCGCCCGGGGTGAGCAGTTCTTC	CASTARGEQFF
TRBV7-3	many	TRBJ2-1	TRBD2	TGTGCCAGCAGCTTATTAGCTCGGAGACTAGCGGGAGGAGGGAATGAGCAGTTCTTC	CASSLLARRLAGGGNEQFF
TRBV24-1	-	TRBJ2-1	-	TGTGCCACCAGTGACTCGAACCGTAGTGGGCAGTTCTTC	CATSDSNRSGQFF
TRBV30	-	TRBJ2-3	TRBD1	TGTGCCTGGAACCGGGACAGAGATACGCAGTATTTT	CAWNRDRDTQYF
TRBV5-1	many	TRBJ2-2	-	TGTGCCAGCAGCTTAGTTTCGCTTAACACCGGGGAGCTGTTTTTT	CASSLVSLNTGELFF
TRBV13	many	TRBJ2-5	-	TGTGCCAGCAGCTTGCTAGCAGCGGTGGAGACCCAGTACTTC	CASSLLAAVETQYF
TRBV24-1	-	TRBJ2-1	-	TGTGCCACCAGTGATCCAACAGGGAGGTATAGGGATGAGCAGTTCTTC	CATSDPTGRYRDEQFF
TRBV11-2	-	TRBJ2-3	TRBD2	TGTGCCAGCAGCTTAGGACTAGCGGTGACAGATACGCAGTATTTT	CASSLGLAVTDTQYF
TRBV20-1	-	TRBJ2-6	-	TGCAGTGCTAGGCCCCAGCTCTGGGCCAACGTCCTGACTTTC	CSARPQLWANVLTF
TRBV6-1	-	TRBJ2-6	-	TGTGCCAGCACCCCCCGACAAGGGCGCTCTGGGGCCAACGTCCTGACTTTC	CASTPRQGRSGANVLTF
TRBV6-1	many	TRBJ2-7	-	TGTGCCAGCAGGCAGCAATACGAGCAGTACTTC	CASRQQYEQYF
TRBV28	many	TRBJ1-1	-	TGTGCCAGCAGCCGCGGGGGGAGGGGTTACACTGAAGCTTTCTTT	CASSRGGRGYTEAFF
TRBV12-3/TRBV12-4	-	TRBJ2-7	TRBD2	TGTGCCACCAGCCAAAGACTAGCGGGGAACTACGAGCAGTACTTC	CATSQRLAGNYEQYF
TRBV11-3	many	TRBJ2-1	-	TGTGCCAGCAGCCATCTCACGGGATTGGTGACCTACAATGAGCAGTTCTTC	CASSHLTGLVTYNEQFF
TRBV12-3/TRBV12-4	many	TRBJ1-1	-	TGTGCCAGCAGTTCAGAAATGAACACTGAAGCTTTCTTT	CASSSEMNTEAFF
TRBV7-3	many	TRBJ2-1	TRBD1	TGTGCCAGCAGCCTCGACTCAGGACAGGGATCCAATGAGCAGTTCTTC	CASSLDSGQGSNEQFF
TRBV3-1	few	TRBJ2-7	-	TGTGCCAGCAGTTACACCCGGGTGGAGCAGTACTTC	CASSYTRVEQYF
TRBV2	few	TRBJ2-3	TRBD2	TGTGCCAGCAGTGTGGGACTAGCGGGCAACACAGATACGCAGTATTTT	CASSVGLAGNTDTQYF
TRBV29-1	many	TRBJ2-1	-	TGCAGCGTTGAAGGAACAGGGCTTTACAATGAGCAGTTCTTC	CSVEGTGLYNEQFF
TRBV3-1	-	TRBJ2-2	TRBD1	TGTGCCAGCAGCCCCACGACAGGGTTCCACACCGGGGAGCTGTTTTTT	CASSPTTGFHTGELFF
TRBV20-1	many	TRBJ2-7	-	TGCAGTGCTAGATCGAAGCGGCCCTACGAGCAGTACTTC	CSARSKRPYEQYF